This TCR beta chain was observed in a study of blood T cell repertoires in COVID-19. The germline V gene encodes CDR1 SEHNR and CDR2 FQNEAQ (reference sequence). CDR3 size: 15 residues. V shed 3 bases and J 5 bases; nucleotides not matched to a gene: 9. Assay used: immunoSEQ multiplex PCR; TCRdb lists only in-frame clones, some missing. This repertoire shows about 370,000 clones, 75% to 90% found once; its top ten account for about 1%. The clonotype comes from a man between 18 and 35 years old who had recovered from COVID-19. Source material: PBMCs or T cells enriched from blood (not recorded which). This sequence joins TRBV7-9 and TRBJ2-5; 7 bases are a match to TRBD1. CDR3 coding DNA: TGTGCCAGCAGCTTCTGGGACAGTGCAGGCGAGACCCAGTACTTC. The encoded protein is CASSFWDSAGETQYF.